This is a list of T cell receptor beta chains from one sample in a study of T-cell memory formation after mild COVID-19. TCRdb recomputed calls from the 5' RACE reads with MiXCR, one row per CDR3 protein. The sample has 300,000 or so distinct CDR3 sequences, more than 15% seen once. Sequenced sample: PBMCs or a T cell subset sorted from them (not recorded which). Every receptor here comes from a man younger than 35 who had mild COVID-19 (a few samples of this study predate the infection). Cell type and time point are not known. The CDR3 runs from the conserved cysteine through the conserved F or W. The D gene is left open where the match is weak.

D gene: NA; J gene: TRBJ1-4; V gene: TRBV5-1; CDR3 protein: CASSFGTVSSGEKLFF
D gene: NA; J gene: TRBJ2-5; V gene: TRBV11-1; CDR3 protein: CASRGHVIETQYF
D gene: TRBD1; J gene: TRBJ1-1; V gene: TRBV12-3/TRBV12-4; CDR3 protein: CASSSRYTPGTGPTEAFF
D gene: NA; J gene: TRBJ2-6; V gene: TRBV6-5; CDR3 protein: CASSPTGFGANVLTF
D gene: TRBD2; J gene: TRBJ2-3; V gene: TRBV5-1; CDR3 protein: CASSALEGGGTDTQYF
D gene: NA; J gene: TRBJ1-5; V gene: TRBV6-2/TRBV6-3; CDR3 protein: CASSRTAPGQPQHF
D gene: NA; J gene: TRBJ2-1; V gene: TRBV12-3/TRBV12-4; CDR3 protein: CASRERNEQFF
D gene: NA; J gene: TRBJ1-2; V gene: TRBV29-1; CDR3 protein: CSVRTAGTYGYTF
D gene: TRBD1; J gene: TRBJ2-5; V gene: TRBV7-9; CDR3 protein: CASSATGVLETQYF
D gene: NA; J gene: TRBJ2-3; V gene: TRBV5-1; CDR3 protein: CASSSESSRTDTQYF
D gene: NA; J gene: TRBJ1-5; V gene: TRBV7-2; CDR3 protein: CASSLEGGNQPQHF
D gene: TRBD2; J gene: TRBJ2-5; V gene: TRBV27; CDR3 protein: CASSLSTPTSGETQYF
D gene: NA; J gene: TRBJ2-3; V gene: TRBV5-1; CDR3 protein: CASRVGGTGSDTQYF
D gene: NA; J gene: TRBJ1-2; V gene: TRBV9; CDR3 protein: CASSPHATYYGYTF
D gene: NA; J gene: TRBJ1-1; V gene: TRBV7-8; CDR3 protein: CASSPVGEEAFF
D gene: NA; J gene: TRBJ1-1; V gene: TRBV5-1; CDR3 protein: CASSQQPNTEAFF
D gene: NA; J gene: TRBJ1-1; V gene: TRBV4-1; CDR3 protein: CASSREGNTEAFF
D gene: TRBD2; J gene: TRBJ2-3; V gene: TRBV19; CDR3 protein: CASSTLAGPTDTQYF
D gene: TRBD1; J gene: TRBJ2-5; V gene: TRBV20-1; CDR3 protein: CSAQTGGKTQYF
D gene: NA; J gene: TRBJ2-7; V gene: TRBV6-5; CDR3 protein: CASSARGGYEQYF
D gene: TRBD2; J gene: TRBJ2-5; V gene: TRBV6-1; CDR3 protein: CASSERLAGLQETQYF
D gene: TRBD2; J gene: TRBJ2-5; V gene: TRBV2; CDR3 protein: CASMPSGETQYF
D gene: NA; J gene: TRBJ1-2; V gene: TRBV5-1; CDR3 protein: CASSLGEHYGYTF
D gene: TRBD1; J gene: TRBJ1-1; V gene: TRBV4-3; CDR3 protein: CASSMTGRTEAFF
D gene: NA; J gene: TRBJ2-3; V gene: TRBV29-1; CDR3 protein: CSVAPARQSTDTQYF
D gene: TRBD2; J gene: TRBJ2-2; V gene: TRBV2; CDR3 protein: CASRRGLEVWTGELFF
D gene: NA; J gene: TRBJ1-3; V gene: TRBV21-1; CDR3 protein: CASQGQSSGNTIYF